A single sample gave rise to the 30 T cell receptor beta chains below, sequenced in a study of cytomegalovirus exposure and HLA in healthy donors (TCRdb year 2017). Receptor amplification or capture employed the immunoSEQ multiplex PCR assay. TCRdb obtained this table from immuneACCESS and retained in-frame rearrangements with V and J assigned. These tables miss some clones; where compared with another copy, unresolved V genes account for less than half of the shortfall, and the remainder is unexplained. Recorded for this sample are fewer than 200,000 clones; 85% of them occurred a single time. Around a sixth of the sample belongs to the ten largest clones. Sequencing was done on a sample of PBMCs. These receptor sequences come from a man aged 18-30 years in good health and CMV-seropositive.

The CDR3 bases are TGTGCCAGCAGCGATGGGACTAGCGGGAGTAGAGAGCAGTACTTC. Translated: CASSDGTSGSREQYF. The chain links TRBV2 to TRBJ2-7, with 14 bases that match TRBD2. Per germline, CDR1 SNHLY and CDR2 FYNNEI. Germline trimming cut 6 bases from V and 7 bases from J; bases unmatched to any gene: 8. This CDR3 spans 15 amino acids.

The genes are TRBV7-9 and TRBJ1-2; possible D gene TRBD1, 5 bases. The germline CDR1 and CDR2 sequences are SEHNR and FQNEAQ (reference sequence). The germline V and J ends were trimmed by 8 bases and 8 bases, with 27 bases remaining between them. This CDR3 is 16 amino acids long. The CDR3 reads CASGASPRPKFGGYTF. The CDR3 bases are TGTGCCAGCGGGGCTTCCCCCCGGCCGAAATTCGGGGGCTACACCTTC.

This chain uses TRBV25-1 with TRBJ2-1, with 9 bases aligning to TRBD2. Germline CDR1 is MGHDK and CDR2 is SYGVNS. The CDR3 loop spans 15 amino acids. Trimming at V came to 5 bases and at J to 8 bases, leaving 10 bases not matched to a gene. Written as DNA, the CDR3 is TGTGCCAGCAGTTTCCTAGCGGGATCAGGCGATGAGCAGTTCTTC. This gives the protein CASSFLAGSGDEQFF.

The V gene is TRBV2, the J gene TRBJ2-1, with TRBD2 matching 7 bases. Unmatched junction bases numbered 3, after V lost 4 bases and J lost 0 bases. The CDR3 covers 15 residues. CDR1 is SNHLY, CDR2 FYNNEI, per germline. The CDR3 DNA reads TGTGCCAGCAGTGGGGGGGGGAGCTCCTACAATGAGCAGTTCTTC. Protein sequence: CASSGGGSSYNEQFF.

The chain employs TRBV27 and TRBJ2-1; 14 bases are a match to TRBD2. This CDR3 contains 15 residues. Germline lookup yields CDR1 MNHEY and CDR2 SMNVEV (reference sequence). Losses at the gene ends were 5 bases for V and 5 bases for J; bases not matched to a gene: 2. The CDR3 DNA is TGTGCCAGCAGTACGACTAGCGGGGGGGACAATGAGCAGTTCTTC. It yields the protein CASSTTSGGDNEQFF.

The chain couples TRBV10-2 to TRBJ1-1, with 7 bases lining up with TRBD1. V gave up 10 bases and J gave up 6 bases; unmatched junction bases: 8. Germline CDR1 WSHSY, CDR2 SAAADI. The CDR3 length is 12 residues. In DNA form, the CDR3 reads TGCGCCACTTCGGAGGGGGCAGCTGAAGCTTTCTTT. This gives the protein CATSEGAAEAFF.

The chain uses TRBV27 and TRBJ2-1; TRBD2 agrees at 14 bases. The CDR3 has 17 residues. Trimming cost V 0 bases and J 2 bases; bases outside gene matches: 0. Germline V CDR1 and CDR2: MNHEY, SMNVEV (reference sequence). In DNA, the CDR3 is TGTGCCAGCAGTTTATCGGGACTAGCGGGGGCCTACAATGAGCAGTTCTTC. Translation: CASSLSGLAGAYNEQFF.

The V gene is TRBV5-8, the J gene TRBJ1-1; maybe TRBD1 (5 bases). The CDR3 covers 15 residues. V shed 0 bases and J shed 6 bases, with 15 bases lying between them. CDR1 is SGHTS and CDR2 is YDEGEE in the germline V gene. CDR3 bases: TGTGCCAGCAGCTTGGAGGTTTGGGACTCCTCTGAAGCTTTCTTT. Translated, it gives CASSLEVWDSSEAFF. The full variable domain, its missing parts supplied by reference TRBV5-8 and TRBJ1-1, is EAGVTQSPTHLIKTRGQQATLRCSPISGHTSVYWYQQALGLGLQFLLWYDEGEERNRGNFPPRFSGRQFPNYSSELNVNALELEDSALYLCASSLEVWDSSEAFFGQGTRLTVV.

Only a few counts were recorded for this clone. The V call is TRBV5-4, the J call TRBJ1-2; possibly TRBD1 for D (5 bases). Germline CDR1 SGHNT, CDR2 YYREEE (reference sequence). CDR3 length: 17 amino acids. V gave up 5 bases and J gave up 4 bases, with 24 bases separating them. In DNA, the CDR3 is TGTGCCAGCAGACCCGGGACCATAGCGGGGCAAGCCTATGGCTACACCTTC. This sequence encodes CASRPGTIAGQAYGYTF.

The chain joins TRBV7-9 to TRBJ2-7; 7 bases are a match to TRBD1. This CDR3 contains 15 residues. Unmatched junction bases numbered 10, after V lost 5 bases and J lost 3 bases. Germline V CDR1 and CDR2: SEHNR, FQNEAQ (reference sequence). CDR3: CASSTVEGDSYEQYF. DNA for the CDR3: TGTGCCAGCAGCACCGTAGAAGGGGACAGCTACGAGCAGTACTTC.

The CDR3 DNA reads as TGCGCCAGCAGCTTGGAATGGCGGGAGCAGTTCTTC. Its translation: CASSLEWREQFF. V is TRBV5-1 and J is TRBJ2-1, with D uncertain. The V and J ends lost 0 bases and 10 bases respectively, with 8 bases between them. The CDR3 is 12 amino acids. Per germline, CDR1 SGHRS and CDR2 YFSETQ.

The gene calls are TRBV4-1 and TRBJ2-2, with TRBD1 matching over 9 bases. CDR3 length equals 15 residues. From germline, CDR1 is MGHRA and CDR2 YSYEKL. With V trimmed by 3 bases and J by 3 bases, 2 bases remained unmatched. The CDR3 bases are TGCGCCAGCAGCCAGGGGACAGGGTACACCGGGGAGCTGTTTTTT. Amino acids: CASSQGTGYTGELFF.

The gene calls are TRBV29-1 and TRBJ1-1; TRBD1 matches at 7 bases. Per germline, CDR1 SQVTM and CDR2 ANQGSEA. The ends lost 5 bases at V and 3 bases at J; junction bases unmatched: 6. The CDR3 has 13 amino acids. DNA for the CDR3: TGCAGCGTTATAGGACAGGCTCACACTGAAGCTTTCTTT. As protein: CSVIGQAHTEAFF.

V usage is TRBV30 and J usage is TRBJ1-1, with D possibly being TRBD1 (6 bases). This CDR3 has 12 amino acids. V gave up 5 bases and J gave up 4 bases, with 11 bases separating them. Germline CDR1 GTSNPN, CDR2 SVGIG (reference sequence). The CDR3 region is CAWGQGPTEAFF. For the CDR3, the DNA is TGTGCCTGGGGTCAGGGGCCCACTGAAGCTTTCTTT.

V gene TRBV7-3 combines with J gene TRBJ2-2; 10 nucleotides align to TRBD2. This CDR3 comprises 17 residues. V was clipped by 1 base and J by 7 bases; unmatched bases: 9. Per the germline V gene, CDR1 is SGHTA and CDR2 is FQGTGA. In nucleotides, the CDR3 is TGTGCCAGCAGCTTAAGTCCTAGCGGGGGTATCGGCGGGGAGCTGTTTTTT. Translated: CASSLSPSGGIGGELFF. Full variable domain (missing parts from reference TRBV7-3 and TRBJ2-2): GAGVSQTPSNKVTEKGKYVELRCDPISGHTALYWYRQSLGQGPEFLIYFQGTGAADDSGLPNDRFFAVRPEGSVSTLKIQRTERGDSAVYLCASSLSPSGGIGGELFFGEGSRLTVL.

The chain links TRBV30 to TRBJ2-7; possible D gene TRBD1, 6 bases. Germline V gives CDR1 GTSNPN, CDR2 SVGIG (reference sequence). The V end was cut by 0 bases, the J end by 6 bases, with 12 bases between. This CDR3 region has 13 residues. CDR3 bases: TGTGCCTGGAGTGTTCTACAGGGAGTCGAGCAGTACGTC. It encodes CAWSVLQGVEQYV.

This chain links TRBV15 with TRBJ1-2, with a weak D call TRBD1 (6 bases). The CDR3 covers 16 residues. The V and J ends lost 1 base and 8 bases respectively, with 20 bases between them. Per the germline V gene, CDR1 is LNHNV and CDR2 is YYDKDF (reference sequence). CDR3 coding DNA: TGTGCCACCAGCAGAGGGGTCCAGGGGCGTTCCGACGGCTACACCTTC. This encodes CATSRGVQGRSDGYTF.

The genes are TRBV30 and TRBJ1-3, with 7 bases fitting TRBD1. Germline lookup yields CDR1 GTSNPN and CDR2 SVGIG (reference sequence). V shed 0 bases and J 0 bases; nucleotides not matched to a gene: 8. The CDR3 runs to 17 residues. The CDR3 protein is CAWSVKGTAFSGNTIYF. CDR3 DNA sequence: TGTGCCTGGAGTGTTAAGGGGACAGCCTTCTCTGGAAACACCATATATTTT. The whole variable domain, remainder taken from reference TRBV30 and TRBJ1-3, is SQTIHQWPATLVQPVGSPLSLECTVEGTSNPNLYWYRQAAGRGLQLLFYSVGIGQISSEVPQNLSASRPQDRQFILSSKKLLLSDSGFYLCAWSVKGTAFSGNTIYFGEGSWLTVV.

This clone was observed a single time. The V call is TRBV6-5, the J call TRBJ2-7, with 7 bases identical to TRBD1. The germline CDR1 and CDR2 sequences are MNHEY and SVGAGI. V lost 5 bases to trimming and J lost 2 bases; unmatched junction nucleotides: 9. The CDR3 has 15 residues. CDR3 nucleotide sequence: TGTGCCAGCAGTCAACTGACAGGGAAACCCTACGAGCAGTACTTC. This gives the protein CASSQLTGKPYEQYF.

V gene TRBV5-1 combines with J gene TRBJ1-1, with 8 nucleotides matching TRBD1. CDR3 length: 14 residues. CDR1 is SGHRS and CDR2 is YFSETQ in the germline V gene. The junction had 3 bases not matched to a gene; V was cut back by 4 bases and J by 1 base. Here the CDR3 reads CASSPGTGNTEAFF. The CDR3 DNA reads as TGCGCCAGCAGCCCTGGGACAGGGAACACTGAAGCTTTCTTT. Full variable domain (rest looked up from reference TRBV5-1 and TRBJ1-1): KAGVTQTPRYLIKTRGQQVTLSCSPISGHRSVSWYQQTPGQGLQFLFEYFSETQRNKGNFPGRFSGRQFSNSRSEMNVSTLELGDSALYLCASSPGTGNTEAFFGQGTRLTVV.

The chain couples TRBV28 to TRBJ2-1; D is unresolved. The germline V and J ends were trimmed by 5 bases and 4 bases, with 9 bases remaining between them. This CDR3 region has 13 residues. Germline V lookup: CDR1 MDHEN, CDR2 SYDVKM. The CDR3 reads CASSIPQYNEQFF. The CDR3 nucleotides are TGTGCCAGCAGTATCCCACAGTACAATGAGCAGTTCTTC.

V and J are TRBV27 and TRBJ1-5; 8 bases are a match to TRBD1. Per the germline V gene, CDR1 is MNHEY and CDR2 is SMNVEV (reference sequence). The CDR3 runs 14 residues. The V gene end was trimmed by 6 bases and the J gene end by 4 bases; junction bases not matched to a gene: 5. Here the CDR3 DNA reads TGTGCCAGCAGCACCGGGACAGGTAATCAGCCCCAGCATTTT. It encodes CASSTGTGNQPQHF.

V gene TRBV5-1 combines with J gene TRBJ2-2, with D possibly TRBD2 on 5 matching bases. This CDR3 is built from 16 residues. V lost 0 bases, J lost 5 bases, and 14 bases lay in between. Germline CDR1 reads SGHRS; CDR2 reads YFSETQ. The CDR3, as DNA: TGCGCCAGCAGCTTGGTTGGCTCGACGGGGACCGGGGAGCTGTTTTTT. This gives the protein CASSLVGSTGTGELFF.

V and J are TRBV4-2 and TRBJ1-3, with TRBD1 as a possible D gene (6 bases). The CDR3 loop spans 14 amino acids. V lost 6 bases, J lost 3 bases, and 12 bases lay in between. The germline CDR1 and CDR2 sequences are LGHNA and YNFKEQ. The CDR3 loop reads CASRQTGSGNTIYF. In DNA, the CDR3 is TGTGCCAGCAGACAAACAGGGAGTGGAAACACCATATATTTT.

There are a few counts of this clone. This chain links TRBV30 with TRBJ1-5, with 8 bases that match TRBD1. The CDR3 is made up of 14 amino acids. Germline V lookup: CDR1 GTSNPN, CDR2 SVGIG (reference sequence). The junction had 4 bases not matched to a gene; V was cut back by 0 bases and J by 6 bases. The chain's CDR3 is CAWSVAGGSQPQHF. The CDR3 region has the DNA TGTGCCTGGAGTGTGGCAGGGGGCAGTCAGCCCCAGCATTTT.

V is TRBV5-6 and J is TRBJ1-1; D is ambiguous. Trimming pared 2 bases from V and 7 bases from J, leaving 9 bases between. This CDR3 is 12 amino acids long. Germline lookup yields CDR1 SGHDT and CDR2 YYEEEE. The CDR3 nucleotides are TGTGCCAGCAGCTTTGTTCGGGGTGAAGCTTTCTTT. Amino acids: CASSFVRGEAFF.

V and J are TRBV5-1 and TRBJ1-1; D remains unclear. The V gene's germline CDR1 is SGHRS and CDR2 YFSETQ. V was trimmed by 3 bases and J by 1 base, leaving 10 bases between them. This CDR3 has 14 amino acids. CDR3 loop: CASSSTDPNTEAFF. For the CDR3, the DNA is TGCGCCAGCAGCTCCACAGATCCGAACACTGAAGCTTTCTTT.

V and J are TRBV6-1 and TRBJ2-1; weak D call: TRBD2 (5 bases). Per the germline V gene, CDR1 is MNHNS and CDR2 is SASEGT. The CDR3 totals 15 residues. V gave up 3 bases and J gave up 0 bases, with 9 bases separating them. The CDR3 nucleotides are TGTGCCAGCAGTGAGGGGAGAAGCTCCTACAATGAGCAGTTCTTC. This gives the protein CASSEGRSSYNEQFF.

Concerning this clone: Other DNA sequences in the sample encode the same CDR3. The rearrangement joins TRBV7-3 to TRBJ2-2; perhaps TRBD2 as D (5 bases). V was trimmed by 2 bases and J by 1 base, leaving 5 bases between them. Per the germline V gene, CDR1 is SGHTA and CDR2 is FQGTGA. The CDR3 is made up of 14 amino acids. This chain's CDR3 is CASSLAGNTGELFF. CDR3 coding DNA: TGTGCCAGCAGCTTAGCGGGGAACACCGGGGAGCTGTTTTTT.

As to this clone: The sample holds other DNA sequences that translate to the same CDR3. The chain uses TRBV6-5 and TRBJ2-7, with D perhaps matching TRBD2 (6 bases). V lost 0 bases to trimming and J lost 3 bases, with 6 bases between them. This CDR3 contains 13 residues. In germline, CDR1 is MNHEY, CDR2 SVGAGI. CDR3 nucleotide sequence: TGTGCCAGCAGTTACTCGCGGGGCTACGAGCAGTACTTC. This sequence encodes CASSYSRGYEQYF.